Following are 28 T cell receptor beta chains from one sample sequenced in a study of blood T cell repertoires in COVID-19. Assay: immunoSEQ multiplex PCR; the TCRdb copy retains only in-frame clones and omits some. The table shows about 150,000 clones, with roughly 80% occurring only once. Sequenced input: peripheral blood. These receptors all come from a human donor with acute or convalescent COVID-19. The donor label of this sample is uncertain.

The gene calls are TRBV10-3 and TRBJ1-2; tentative D call: TRBD1 (5 bases). Per the germline V gene, CDR1 is ENHRY and CDR2 is SYGVKD. The CDR3 has 14 amino acids. V dropped 6 bases and J dropped 0 bases, with 11 bases sitting between them. This CDR3 reads CAIRGGRTNYGYTF. The CDR3 nucleotides are TGTGCCATCAGGGGGGGACGGACTAACTATGGCTACACCTTC.

This chain joins TRBV7-2 and TRBJ1-2; TRBD1 is a possible D gene (6 bases). The V and J ends lost 6 bases and 8 bases respectively, with 19 bases between them. Germline V gene data show CDR1 as SGHTA and CDR2 as FQGNSA. The CDR3 runs 14 residues. CDR3 region: CASSPGGSRGGYTF. For the CDR3, the DNA is TGTGCCAGCAGTCCTGGGGGCTCCCGAGGGGGCTACACCTTC.

J is TRBJ1-1 and V is TRBV7-6, with 10 bases fitting TRBD1. V shed 6 bases, J shed 4 bases, and the junction held 8 bases outside the gene matches. The CDR3 contains 15 residues. Germline CDR1 reads SGHVS; CDR2 reads FNYEAQ. The CDR3 reads CASREDRGLFTEAFF. The CDR3 DNA is TGTGCCAGCAGGGAAGACAGGGGGCTGTTCACTGAAGCTTTCTTT.

The chain recombines TRBV29-1 with TRBJ2-2; perhaps TRBD2 as D (6 bases). V was clipped by 5 bases and J by 7 bases, with 8 bases between them. Germline V gene data show CDR1 as SQVTM and CDR2 as ANQGSEA. The CDR3 totals 11 residues. The CDR3 reads CSVKEGGELFF. CDR3 coding DNA: TGCAGCGTTAAGGAGGGCGGGGAGCTGTTTTTT.

This CDR3 is CASSTGQAYQETQYF. CDR3 nucleotides: TGTGCCAGCAGCACGGGACAGGCGTACCAAGAGACCCAGTACTTC. The rearrangement uses TRBV5-6 and TRBJ2-5; 8 bases agree with TRBD1. Per germline, CDR1 SGHDT and CDR2 YYEEEE. The CDR3 runs 15 residues. The V and J ends lost 4 bases and 0 bases, in that order; junction bases with no gene match: 5.

This chain links TRBV5-4 with TRBJ1-6, with 9 nucleotides matching TRBD1. The V gene's germline CDR1 is SGHNT and CDR2 YYREEE (reference sequence). There are 16 residues in the CDR3. Trimming took 1 base from V and 8 from J; bases not matched to a gene: 7. The CDR3 DNA is TGTGCCAGCAGCTTGAGCGGACAGGGGTTACATTCACCCCTCCACTTT. It yields the protein CASSLSGQGLHSPLHF.

This clone was counted between two and nine times. The rearrangement links TRBV3-1 (or the pseudogene TRBV3-2) to TRBJ1-6; TRBD1 matches at 7 bases. The CDR3 sequence is 17 residues long. V trimming: 5 bases; J trimming: 6 bases; junction bases outside the gene matches: 13. Germline V gene data show CDR1 as LGHDT and CDR2 as YNNKEL (reference sequence). For the CDR3, the DNA is TGTGCCAGCAGCGCCTCCTGGACAGGCCGAACTAATTCACCCCTCCACTTT. As protein: CASSASWTGRTNSPLHF.

The genes are TRBV30 and TRBJ1-3; D is ambiguous. This CDR3 is built from 13 residues. CDR1 and CDR2 from the germline V gene are GTSNPN and SVGIG (reference sequence). The ends were cut back, 5 bases at V and 4 bases at J, with 12 bases in the middle. The CDR3 here is CAWASTRGNTIYF. In DNA form, the CDR3 reads TGTGCCTGGGCCTCTACGAGGGGAAACACCATATATTTT.

The V call is TRBV4-1, the J call TRBJ1-6; D is uncertain. This CDR3 contains 13 residues. Germline V lookup: CDR1 MGHRA, CDR2 YSYEKL. Trimming took 2 bases from V and 8 from J, leaving 7 bases between them. CDR3 residues: CASSQTEDSPLHF. The CDR3 DNA is TGCGCCAGCAGCCAAACAGAAGATTCACCCCTCCACTTT.

The chain couples TRBV6-6 to TRBJ2-2; TRBD2 aligns across 11 bases. Trimming cost V 8 bases and J 4 bases; bases outside gene matches: 21. Germline V gene sequence: CDR1 MNHNY, CDR2 SVGAGI (reference sequence). CDR3 length: 20 residues. CDR3 DNA sequence: TGTGCCAGCTGTCGTGAAGCTAGCGGGGGGCCGACTTCGGCCACCGGGGAGCTGTTTTTT. This codes for CASCREASGGPTSATGELFF.

This chain links TRBV19 with TRBJ1-4, with TRBD1 matching 12 bases. CDR3 size: 14 residues. Looked up from germline, CDR1 is LNHDA and CDR2 is SQIVND (reference sequence). The junction had 6 bases not matched to a gene; V was cut back by 8 bases and J by 8 bases. CDR3 in amino acids: CASSPGQGAEKLFF. CDR3 DNA: TGTGCCAGTTCTCCGGGACAGGGGGCGGAAAAACTGTTTTTT. Filled out from reference TRBV19 and TRBJ1-4, the complete variable domain reads DGGITQSPKYLFRKEGQNVTLSCEQNLNHDAMYWYRQDPGQGLRLIYYSQIVNDFQKGDIAEGYSVSREKKESFPLTVTSAQKNPTAFYLCASSPGQGAEKLFFGSGTQLSVL.

This chain links TRBV2 with TRBJ1-3, with D hard to call. The CDR3 is 14 amino acids. Trimming pared 6 bases from V and 0 bases from J, leaving 9 bases between. CDR1 SNHLY and CDR2 FYNNEI come from the germline V gene. CDR3 in amino acids: CASSPLASGNTIYF. CDR3 sequence (DNA): TGTGCCAGCAGCCCCTTGGCCTCTGGAAACACCATATATTTT.

The chain combines TRBV13 with TRBJ2-1, with 7 bases matching TRBD1. Per germline, CDR1 PRHDT and CDR2 FYEKMQ (reference sequence). This CDR3 is 13 amino acids long. The junction had 1 base not matched to a gene; V was cut back by 3 bases and J by 5 bases. CDR3 amino acids: CASSFGQDNEQFF. The CDR3 DNA is TGTGCCAGCAGCTTCGGACAGGACAATGAGCAGTTCTTC. The variable domain in full, with the rest retrieved from reference TRBV13 and TRBJ2-1, is AAGVIQSPRHLIKEKRETATLKCYPIPRHDTVYWYQQGPGQDPQFLISFYEKMQSDKGSIPDRFSAQQFSDYHSELNMSSLELGDSALYFCASSFGQDNEQFFGPGTRLTVL.

The chain combines TRBV6-5 with TRBJ1-6; the D gene is possibly TRBD1 (6 bases). Germline lookup yields CDR1 MNHEY and CDR2 SVGAGI. The CDR3 has 14 amino acids. Trimming stripped 5 bases from V and 9 bases from J, with 14 bases between. The CDR3 bases are TGTGCCAGCAGTCACAGGGAATACGGTTCACCCCTCCACTTT. Protein product: CASSHREYGSPLHF.

This clone was detected a few times. The chain uses TRBV4-1 and TRBJ1-1; D unresolved. The germline V and J ends were trimmed by 1 base and 6 bases, with 9 bases remaining between them. Germline assignment: CDR1 MGHRA and CDR2 YSYEKL. The CDR3 has 13 residues. The CDR3 protein is CASSQGGSPEAFF. The CDR3 DNA sequence: TGCGCCAGCAGCCAAGGTGGGAGTCCTGAAGCTTTCTTT.

This clone occurred once. CDR3 nucleotide sequence: TGTGCCAGCAGCTTCAGGATTGAGCAGTTCTTC. As protein: CASSFRIEQFF. The chain links TRBV5-6 to TRBJ2-1, with unresolved D. V lost 2 bases and J lost 9, with 6 bases in between. The CDR3 has 11 amino acids. From germline, CDR1 is SGHDT and CDR2 YYEEEE.

This sequence joins TRBV4-1 and TRBJ2-1; 7 nucleotides align to TRBD1. J gave up 4 bases and V 4 bases, and 4 bases lay outside the gene matches. The germline V gene has CDR1 MGHRA and CDR2 YSYEKL. The CDR3 has 14 amino acids. CDR3 sequence: CASSRQGPYNEQFF. The CDR3 DNA sequence: TGCGCCAGCAGCCGACAGGGCCCATACAATGAGCAGTTCTTC.

V is TRBV12-3 or TRBV12-4 and J is TRBJ1-2; D unresolved. V gave up 6 bases and J gave up 3 bases, with 11 bases separating them. CDR3 length: 13 residues. This chain's CDR3 is CASSLIYYYGYTF. CDR3 in DNA: TGTGCCAGCAGCCTAATATACTACTATGGCTACACCTTC.

This clone was observed a few times. The chain uses TRBV5-6 and TRBJ2-7; maybe TRBD1 (6 bases). Trimming took off 5 bases at V and 3 bases at J, with 12 bases between the two ends. CDR3 length equals 13 residues. Germline assignment: CDR1 SGHDT and CDR2 YYEEEE. CDR3 sequence (DNA): TGTGCCAGCAGAATACAGGGAGTCTACGAGCAGTACTTC. Translating it yields CASRIQGVYEQYF.

V usage is TRBV10-2 and J usage is TRBJ1-1, with a possible D match to TRBD1 (5 bases). Looked up from germline, CDR1 is WSHSY and CDR2 is SAAADI. This CDR3 has 13 residues. V was shortened by 2 bases and J by 4 bases, with 8 bases between the two germline ends. CDR3 bases: TGCGCCAGCAGTGAGAGGGGAGGCACTGAAGCTTTCTTT. It is translated as CASSERGGTEAFF.

The chain recombines TRBV18 with TRBJ2-3; unclear D gene. The CDR3 has 15 residues. V was shortened by 0 bases and J by 2 bases, with 9 bases between the two germline ends. The germline CDR1 and CDR2 sequences are KGHSH and LQKENI. The DNA for the CDR3 is TGTGCCAGCTCACCACCCCGGAGTATCACAGATACGCAGTATTTT. Translating it yields CASSPPRSITDTQYF.

This chain uses TRBV2 with TRBJ2-1; possibly TRBD2 for D (5 bases). The CDR3 extends over 14 amino acids. Trimming took off 7 bases at V and 2 bases at J, with 12 bases between the two ends. CDR1 is SNHLY, CDR2 FYNNEI, per germline. The CDR3 region is CASIPAAPYNEQFF. The CDR3 DNA reads TGTGCCAGCATCCCAGCGGCCCCCTACAATGAGCAGTTCTTC.

The chain couples TRBV19 to TRBJ1-4, with unresolved D. Trimming stripped 6 bases from V and 3 bases from J, with 14 bases between. The germline gives CDR1 LNHDA, CDR2 SQIVND (reference sequence). The length of the CDR3 is 15 residues. This CDR3 is CASSPTRLANEKLFF. DNA for the CDR3: TGTGCCAGTAGCCCGACACGCCTGGCTAATGAAAAACTGTTTTTT.

The rearrangement uses TRBV15 and TRBJ2-7; 12 nucleotides line up with TRBD1. This CDR3 comprises 17 residues. Trimming cost V 0 bases and J 5 bases; bases outside gene matches: 8. Germline V gene sequence: CDR1 LNHNV, CDR2 YYDKDF (reference sequence). The DNA for the CDR3 is TGTGCCACCAGCAGAGATCCCCCGGGACAGGGGGCCAACGAGCAGTACTTC. It is translated as CATSRDPPGQGANEQYF.

This chain connects TRBV6-5 to TRBJ1-3; no firm D call. Germline V gene sequence: CDR1 MNHEY, CDR2 SVGAGI. The CDR3 has 16 amino acids. Trimming stripped 1 base from V and 0 bases from J, with 10 bases between. CDR3 amino acids: CASSYFLPSSGNTIYF. CDR3 DNA sequence: TGTGCCAGCAGTTACTTCTTGCCCAGCTCTGGAAACACCATATATTTT.

The rearrangement links TRBV4-1 to TRBJ1-4; the match to TRBD1 covers 8 bases. CDR3 length: 18 residues. V trimming: 3 bases; J trimming: 4 bases; junction bases outside the gene matches: 13. Germline assignment: CDR1 MGHRA and CDR2 YSYEKL. The CDR3 loop is CASSHDDRGAVDNEKLFF. The CDR3 coding sequence is TGCGCCAGCAGCCATGACGACAGGGGCGCCGTAGATAATGAAAAACTGTTTTTT.

The chain couples TRBV7-9 to TRBJ2-1, with D possibly TRBD1 on 5 matching bases. The CDR3 contains 13 residues. CDR1 is SEHNR, CDR2 FQNEAQ, per germline (reference sequence). Trimming stripped 5 bases from V and 12 bases from J, with 17 bases between. The CDR3 sequence: CASSISLRVRQFF. The CDR3 region has the DNA TGTGCCAGCAGCATTAGCCTCAGGGTTAGGCAGTTCTTC. Variable domain in full (rest from reference TRBV7-9 and TRBJ2-1): DTGVSQNPRHKITKRGQNVTFRCDPISEHNRLYWYRQTLGQGPEFLTYFQNEAQLEKSRLLSDRFSAERPKGSFSTLEIQRTEQGDSAMYLCASSISLRVRQFFGPGTRLTVL.

The chain employs TRBV18 and TRBJ2-3, with 8 bases matching TRBD2. The V segment lost 3 bases and the J segment 6 bases; nucleotides outside the gene matches: 11. The CDR3 sequence is 16 residues long. CDR1 and CDR2 (germline): KGHSH, LQKENI. The CDR3 coding sequence is TGTGCCAGCTCACCCCCGACCGGGGGGGCCTGGGATACGCAGTATTTT. It translates to CASSPPTGGAWDTQYF.